A selection of T cell receptor beta chains follows, all from one sample in a study of identical twins. Each CDR3 protein is one row after TCRdb ran MiXCR on the 5' RACE reads. The data hold some 190,000 distinct CDR3 sequences, with approximately 16% observed a single time. This sample was shared with a second study, whose subject was T cells expressing NK-cell markers.

The sample consisted of CD8+ T cells sorted from blood. The source of these receptors is a woman aged 18-29 years in good health. Each CDR3 is given with its conserved first and last residue. Clone size, where shown, is once, few, many, or a class for clones that have expanded.

v_call clone_size cdr3_aa
TRBV20-1 few CSARLAGDYEQYF
TRBV7-9 many CASSQGAGTEQYF
TRBV29-1 NA CSVRGVGANVLTF
TRBV30 NA CAWGGTSGTGELFF
TRBV7-9 many CASSFRTSGVYNEQFF
TRBV10-3 NA CAISESAIAGNTIYF
TRBV20-1 NA CCAGGAGASYNEQFF
TRBV21-1 few CASSKGVAAPGGYTF
TRBV27 few CASSLLLAGGYNEQFF
TRBV11-1 few CASSPPTRLAGTASYEQYF
TRBV2 few CASSEASVETQYF
TRBV11-2 few CASSVTSGELFF
TRBV20-1 many CSANGLAGVSSYNEQFF
TRBV11-1 few CASSLSTPPAGVTDTQYF
TRBV3-1 NA CASSQDPGAGSYEQYF
TRBV20-1 few CSARWRVGNEQFF
TRBV24-1 few CATATGGYGNEQFF
TRBV12-3/TRBV12-4 few CASSLAGTSGGAYEQYF
TRBV10-1 few CASRERGHAVRTIWVAKNIQYF
TRBV7-9 NA CASRGERGLEQYF
TRBV7-8 NA CASSLGRGPSYEQYF
TRBV9 few CASSVGQGAFGYTF
TRBV5-1 NA CASSFSHGGLGVEQYF
TRBV6-4 many CASSEAGSTDTQYF
TRBV6-5 NA CASSYGQKYNEQFF
TRBV20-1 NA CSARSVGGPTGDEQYF